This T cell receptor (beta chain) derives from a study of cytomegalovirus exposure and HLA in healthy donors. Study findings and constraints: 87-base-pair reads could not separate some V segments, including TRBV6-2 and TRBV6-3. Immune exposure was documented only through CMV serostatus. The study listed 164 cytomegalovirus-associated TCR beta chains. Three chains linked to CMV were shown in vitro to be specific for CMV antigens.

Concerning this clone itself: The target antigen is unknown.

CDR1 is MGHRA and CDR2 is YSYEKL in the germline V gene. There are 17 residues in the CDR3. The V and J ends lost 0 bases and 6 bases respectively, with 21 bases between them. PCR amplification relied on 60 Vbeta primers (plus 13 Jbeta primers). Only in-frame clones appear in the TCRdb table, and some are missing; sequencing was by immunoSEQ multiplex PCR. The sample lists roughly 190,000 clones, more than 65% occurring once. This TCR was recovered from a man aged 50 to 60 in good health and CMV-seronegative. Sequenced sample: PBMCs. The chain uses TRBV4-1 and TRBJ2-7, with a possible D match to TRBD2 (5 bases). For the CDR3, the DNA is TGCGCCAGCAGCCAAGATTCCCCCGGGCGGAGGAGGCCCGAGCAGTACTTC. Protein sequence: CASSQDSPGRRRPEQYF.